Following are 18 T cell receptor beta chains from one sample sequenced in a study of cytomegalovirus exposure and HLA in healthy donors. 13 Jbeta primers and 60 Vbeta primers were used for the PCR. Using immunoSEQ multiplex PCR, the repertoire was profiled, and TCRdb retains in-frame clones only, with some absent. The sample carries about 180,000 clones, approximately 80% recorded once. The sequenced sample was PBMCs. These receptor sequences come from a girl between 5 and 17 years old in good health and CMV-seropositive.

This clone occurred once. V is TRBV7-9 and J is TRBJ2-7; no clear D gene. This CDR3 is built from 12 residues. Germline assignment: CDR1 SEHNR and CDR2 FQNEAQ (reference sequence). The germline V and J ends were trimmed by 5 bases and 2 bases, with 7 bases remaining between them. For the CDR3, the DNA is TGTGCCAGCAGCCCCTCCCCCTACGAGCAGTACTTC. It translates to CASSPSPYEQYF.

The V and J genes are TRBV7-3 and TRBJ2-3; maybe TRBD1 (7 bases). The CDR3 totals 16 residues. Per germline, CDR1 SGHTA and CDR2 FQGTGA. The V gene lost 3 bases and the J gene lost 0 bases, with 13 bases spanning the gap. Here the CDR3 reads CASSFRGDRSTDTQYF. In nucleotides, the CDR3 is TGTGCCAGCAGCTTTAGGGGGGACAGAAGCACAGATACGCAGTATTTT.

This chain joins TRBV5-1 and TRBJ2-5; 7 bases line up with TRBD2. Matching the DNA end better, TRBJ2-7 makes the J call doubtful. This CDR3 has 14 amino acids. The germline V gene encodes CDR1 SGHRS and CDR2 YFSETQ. In nucleotides, the CDR3 is TGCGCCAGCAGCTTGCGGGGGGAATCCTACGAGCAGTACTTC. This translates into CASSLRGESYEQYF.

The chain is built from TRBV9 and TRBJ1-1; D uncertain. CDR3 length: 13 residues. Per germline, CDR1 SGDLS and CDR2 YYNGEE. The V end lost 0 bases, the J end lost 11 bases, and 14 bases lay between the germline ends. CDR3 nucleotide sequence: TGTGCCAGCAGCGTAGTAGTCTCGAGGGAGGCTTTCTTT. The encoded protein is CASSVVVSREAFF. The entire variable domain, with the rest obtained from reference TRBV9 and TRBJ1-1, is as follows: DSGVTQTPKHLITATGQRVTLRCSPRSGDLSVYWYQQSLDQGLQFLIQYYNGEERAKGNILERFSAQQFPDLHSELNLSSLELGDSALYFCASSVVVSREAFFGQGTRLTVV.

The CDR3 DNA sequence: TGTGCCAGCACTAGCGGCCAGTACCAAGAGACCCAGTACTTC. It specifies CASTSGQYQETQYF. V gene TRBV2 combines with J gene TRBJ2-5; TRBD2 aligns across 7 bases. Germline CDR1 SNHLY, CDR2 FYNNEI. V shed 7 bases and J 0 bases; nucleotides not matched to a gene: 5. This CDR3 spans 14 amino acids.

The chain joins TRBV6-6 to TRBJ1-1; a weak D match, TRBD1 (6 bases). CDR1 and CDR2 (germline): MNHNY, SVGAGI (reference sequence). V was clipped by 5 bases and J by 4 bases, with 17 bases between them. The CDR3 has 15 residues. The CDR3 sequence is CASSPKWGGGTEAFF. The CDR3 DNA reads TGTGCCAGCAGTCCCAAGTGGGGGGGCGGCACTGAAGCTTTCTTT.

The chain combines TRBV19 with TRBJ1-1; 9 nucleotides align to TRBD1. V was clipped by 5 bases and J by 1 base; unmatched bases: 5. The germline V gene has CDR1 LNHDA and CDR2 SQIVND (reference sequence). The CDR3 has 15 amino acids. The CDR3 bases are TGTGCCAGTAGTTTGGGACAGGGCTGGAACACTGAAGCTTTCTTT. It yields the protein CASSLGQGWNTEAFF.

The chain uses TRBV2 and TRBJ2-5; TRBD2 agrees at 7 bases. This CDR3 has 13 amino acids. The V gene end was trimmed by 8 bases and the J gene end by 5 bases; junction bases not matched to a gene: 8. Germline-derived CDR1 and CDR2 are SNHLY and FYNNEI. CDR3 bases: TGTGCCAGCTGCCGGGGGGAGGCCGAGACCCAGTACTTC. Translated: CASCRGEAETQYF.

The rearrangement links TRBV5-4 to TRBJ2-7, with 8 positions matching TRBD1. The CDR3 loop spans 17 amino acids. After removal of 0 bases from V and 2 bases from J, the junction contained 10 bases not matched to a gene. Germline CDR1 and CDR2: SGHNT and YYREEE (reference sequence). CDR3 coding DNA: TGTGCCAGCAGCTTGGGGTCCAGGGACAGGAAGACCTACGAGCAGTACTTC. Its translation is CASSLGSRDRKTYEQYF.

The rearrangement links TRBV9 to TRBJ2-7, with 9 nucleotides matching TRBD1. Per the germline V gene, CDR1 is SGDLS and CDR2 is YYNGEE. The CDR3 sequence is 15 residues long. The junction had 7 bases not matched to a gene; V was cut back by 3 bases and J by 3 bases. The CDR3: CASSANRGPDYEQYF. The CDR3 bases are TGTGCCAGCAGCGCGAACAGGGGGCCCGACTACGAGCAGTACTTC.

The rearrangement links TRBV11-2 to TRBJ1-1, with no clear D. The V and J ends lost 1 base and 5 bases respectively, with 14 bases between them. This CDR3 has 15 amino acids. CDR1 and CDR2 (germline): SGHAT, FQNNGV. Written as DNA, the CDR3 is TGTGCCAGCAGCTTAGGTCTGGCCGGGAATACTGAAGCTTTCTTT. This sequence encodes CASSLGLAGNTEAFF.

J is TRBJ2-7 and V is TRBV27; 9 bases are a match to TRBD2. V trimming: 2 bases; J trimming: 3 bases; junction bases outside the gene matches: 11. This CDR3 is 17 amino acids long. Germline values: CDR1 MNHEY, CDR2 SMNVEV (reference sequence). CDR3 sequence reads: CASSLGYFSGRNYEQYF. The DNA for the CDR3 is TGTGCCAGCAGTTTAGGGTACTTTAGCGGGAGAAACTACGAGCAGTACTTC.

V gene TRBV25-1 combines with J gene TRBJ2-6; possibly TRBD2 for D (5 bases). Germline V lookup: CDR1 MGHDK, CDR2 SYGVNS. This CDR3 comprises 15 residues. Trimming pared 3 bases from V and 2 bases from J, leaving 8 bases between. The CDR3 is CASSDPGAGANVLTF. Here the CDR3 DNA reads TGTGCCAGCAGTGACCCCGGGGCTGGGGCCAACGTCCTGACTTTC.

The chain carries TRBV4-2 and TRBJ2-3; unclear D gene. Germline lookup yields CDR1 LGHNA and CDR2 YNFKEQ. V was pared by 0 bases and J by 1 base, with 8 bases between. The CDR3 is 15 residues long. DNA of the CDR3: TGTGCCAGCAGCCAAGAGGGTGAGGGCACAGATACGCAGTATTTT. Translated: CASSQEGEGTDTQYF.

The V gene is TRBV18, the J gene TRBJ1-3; D unresolved. Germline lookup yields CDR1 KGHSH and CDR2 LQKENI. V was clipped by 6 bases and J by 0 bases, with 9 bases between them. This CDR3 has 14 amino acids. CDR3 sequence: CASSSAISGNTIYF. In DNA, the CDR3 is TGTGCCAGCTCCTCCGCGATCTCTGGAAACACCATATATTTT.

The chain has TRBV18 and TRBJ1-3; 10 nucleotides match TRBD1. The CDR3 extends over 17 amino acids. Losses at the gene ends were 3 bases for V and 2 bases for J; bases not matched to a gene: 7. CDR1 KGHSH and CDR2 LQKENI come from the germline V gene. The CDR3 DNA reads as TGTGCCAGCTCACCCCTGGTGGGACAGGGGACTGGAAACACCATATATTTT. As protein: CASSPLVGQGTGNTIYF. Variable domain in full (rest from reference TRBV18 and TRBJ1-3): NAGVMQNPRHLVRRRGQEARLRCSPMKGHSHVYWYRQLPEEGLKFMVYLQKENIIDESGMPKERFSAEFPKEGPSILRIQQVVRGDSAAYFCASSPLVGQGTGNTIYFGEGSWLTVV.

This chain uses TRBV30 with TRBJ2-7; 11 bases line up with TRBD2. The CDR3 sequence is 14 residues long. V lost 2 bases, J lost 3 bases, and 3 bases stayed unmatched. CDR1 and CDR2 from the germline V gene are GTSNPN and SVGIG (reference sequence). CDR3 DNA: TGTGCCTGGAGTCCGGGACTAGCGGACTACGAGCAGTACTTC. This codes for CAWSPGLADYEQYF.

This chain joins TRBV30 and TRBJ1-2; 10 nucleotides agree with TRBD1. CDR1 is GTSNPN, CDR2 SVGIG, per germline (reference sequence). The CDR3 covers 14 residues. Losses at the gene ends were 2 bases for V and 6 bases for J; bases not matched to a gene: 6. The chain's CDR3 is CAWSPGQGGNGYTF. CDR3 DNA: TGTGCCTGGAGTCCCGGACAGGGGGGGAATGGCTACACCTTC. Variable domain in full (rest from reference TRBV30 and TRBJ1-2): SQTIHQWPATLVQPVGSPLSLECTVEGTSNPNLYWYRQAAGRGLQLLFYSVGIGQISSEVPQNLSASRPQDRQFILSSKKLLLSDSGFYLCAWSPGQGGNGYTFGSGTRLTVV.